The source of this TCR beta chain is a study of cytomegalovirus exposure and HLA in healthy donors. In the study overall: Findings of an earlier analysis included under 140 million unique TCR beta sequences from some 200 million T cells.

CDR1 is SEHNR and CDR2 is FQNEAQ in the germline V gene (reference sequence). There are 14 residues in the CDR3. Trimming at V came to 5 bases and at J to 6 bases, leaving 3 bases not matched to a gene. The PCR contained 60 Vbeta and 13 Jbeta primers. Original data processing: An analysis performed later counted about 80 million unique TCR beta chains (roughly 11 million of them shared). Produced via immunoSEQ multiplex PCR; TCRdb's table is partial and in-frame only. V and J calls and clone size are given by that table; D and trimming were obtained from the DNA. The data contain around 76,000 clones, 78% of them singletons. Donors sampled were nominally healthy, though unrecorded immune exposures were likely.

The chain is built from TRBV7-9 and TRBJ2-3, with 12 bases matching TRBD2. This receptor was taken from a woman aged 40 to 50 in good health and CMV-seropositive. Material: PBMCs. The CDR3 region is CASSPLAGGDTQYF. The CDR3 DNA sequence: TGTGCCAGCAGCCCTCTAGCGGGGGGGGATACGCAGTATTTT.